The clone carrying this T cell receptor (beta chain) was detected only a few times. Antigen unknown. This specimen comes from a study of T cell repertoires in cytomegalovirus infection. V dropped 4 bases and J dropped 1 base, with 8 bases sitting between them. The CDR3 runs 14 residues. Per the germline V gene, CDR1 is LNHDA and CDR2 is SQIVND (reference sequence). TCRdb re-called the reads through MiXCR, storing one row per CDR3 protein. The repertoire holds around 300,000 distinct CDR3 sequences, with around 25% as singletons. This TCR was recovered from a human donor in good health (CMV status not recorded). Some clones in this sample may be carry-over from other donors' samples. The sample here was cultured PBMCs, taken from culture after CMV antigen stimulation. The chain combines TRBV19 with TRBJ1-5; D perhaps matches TRBD1 (6 bases). The CDR3 DNA is TGTGCCAGTAGTAGGGGGCTGAGCAATCAGCCCCAGCATTTT. Translating gives CASSRGLSNQPQHF.